The text below deals with one TCR gamma chain. TCRdb repeated clone calling on the reads with CATT. In the table there are over 3,000 gamma-chain clones, roughly 57% of which are singletons. The data originate from a study of gamma-delta chains in newborns, infants, children. With V trimmed by 5 bases and J by 8 bases, 15 bases remained unmatched. The CDR3 consists of 14 residues. Germline lookup yields CDR1 EGSTGY and CDR2 YDSYTSSV. The sample was blood. This clonotype was sampled from a child who was a newborn, infant or young child, either healthy, febrile or measles-vaccinated (not recorded which). The rearrangement links TRGV4 to TRGJ1 or TRGJ2. Here the J gene was assigned by germline matching of the DNA, as TCRdb has none. As DNA, the CDR3 is TGTGCCACCTGGGGGAACGGGGGGAGGAATAAGAAACTCTTT. This codes for CATWGNGGRNKKLF.